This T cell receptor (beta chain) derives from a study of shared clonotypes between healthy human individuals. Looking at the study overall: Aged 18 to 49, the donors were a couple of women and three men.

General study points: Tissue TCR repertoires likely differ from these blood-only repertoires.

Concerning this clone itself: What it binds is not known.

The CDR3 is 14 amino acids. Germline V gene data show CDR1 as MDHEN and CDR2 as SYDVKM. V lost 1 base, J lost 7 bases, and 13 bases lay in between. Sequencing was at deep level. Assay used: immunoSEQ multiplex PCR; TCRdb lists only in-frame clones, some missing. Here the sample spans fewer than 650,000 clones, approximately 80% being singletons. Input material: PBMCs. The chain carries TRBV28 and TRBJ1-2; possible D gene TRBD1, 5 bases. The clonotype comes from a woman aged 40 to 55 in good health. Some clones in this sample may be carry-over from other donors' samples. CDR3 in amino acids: CASSLSLWGTGYTF. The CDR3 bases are TGTGCCAGCAGTTTATCACTGTGGGGCACTGGCTACACCTTC.